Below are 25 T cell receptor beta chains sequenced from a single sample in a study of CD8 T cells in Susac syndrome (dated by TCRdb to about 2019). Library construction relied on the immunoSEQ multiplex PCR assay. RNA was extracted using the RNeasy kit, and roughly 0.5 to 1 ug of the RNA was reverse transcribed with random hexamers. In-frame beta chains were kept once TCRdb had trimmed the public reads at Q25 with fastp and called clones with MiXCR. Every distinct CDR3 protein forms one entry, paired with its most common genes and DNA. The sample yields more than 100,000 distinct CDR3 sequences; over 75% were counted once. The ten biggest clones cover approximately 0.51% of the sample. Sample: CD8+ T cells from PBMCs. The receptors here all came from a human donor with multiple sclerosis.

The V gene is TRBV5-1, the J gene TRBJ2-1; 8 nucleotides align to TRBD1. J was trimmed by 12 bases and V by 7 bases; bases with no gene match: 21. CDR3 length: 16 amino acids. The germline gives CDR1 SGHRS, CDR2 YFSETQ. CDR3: CASGRFRDRRSIGQFF. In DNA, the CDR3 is TGCGCCAGCGGCAGATTCCGGGACAGGAGATCAATCGGGCAGTTCTTC.

The DNA for the CDR3 is TGTGCCAGCAGGGGGAGGAGAGATACGCAGTATTTT. This encodes CASRGRRDTQYF. V gene TRBV2 combines with J gene TRBJ2-3; TRBD2 might be the D (6 bases). Trimming removed 6 bases from V and 5 bases from J, with 9 bases in between. The V gene's germline CDR1 is SNHLY and CDR2 FYNNEI. The CDR3 loop spans 12 amino acids. Full variable domain (remainder filled in from reference TRBV2 and TRBJ2-3): EPEVTQTPSHQVTQMGQEVILRCVPISNHLYFYWYRQILGQKVEFLVSFYNNEISEKSEIFDDQFSVERPDGSNFTLKIRSTKLEDSAMYFCASRGRRDTQYFGPGTRLTVL.

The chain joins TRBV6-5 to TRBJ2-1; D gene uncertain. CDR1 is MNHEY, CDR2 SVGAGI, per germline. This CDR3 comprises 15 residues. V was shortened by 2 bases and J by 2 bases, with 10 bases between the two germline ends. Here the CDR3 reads CASSYPHSTYNEQFF. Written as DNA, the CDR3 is TGTGCCAGCAGTTACCCACATAGCACCTACAATGAGCAGTTCTTC.

CDR3 in amino acids: CATSDAGGPYSNQPQHF. The CDR3 DNA sequence: TGTGCCACCAGTGATGCAGGGGGCCCTTATAGCAATCAGCCCCAGCATTTT. This chain links TRBV24-1 with TRBJ1-5; 8 bases align to TRBD1. The germline V gene has CDR1 KGHDR and CDR2 SFDVKD. The CDR3 is 17 amino acids. After removal of 3 bases from V and 0 bases from J, the junction contained 6 bases not matched to a gene.

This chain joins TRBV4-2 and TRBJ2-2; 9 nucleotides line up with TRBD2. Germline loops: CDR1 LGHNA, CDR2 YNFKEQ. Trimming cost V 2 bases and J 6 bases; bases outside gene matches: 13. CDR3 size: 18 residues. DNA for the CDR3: TGTGCCAGCAGCCAAAATATAGGAGCGGGGGGACCAGCCGGGGAGCTGTTTTTT. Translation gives CASSQNIGAGGPAGELFF.

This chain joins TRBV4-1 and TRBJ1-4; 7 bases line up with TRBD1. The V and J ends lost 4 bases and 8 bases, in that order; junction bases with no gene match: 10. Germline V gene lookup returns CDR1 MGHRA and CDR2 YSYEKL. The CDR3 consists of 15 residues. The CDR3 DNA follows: TGCGCCAGCAGCCCCCGGACAGGTTTAGAAGAAAAACTGTTTTTT. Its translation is CASSPRTGLEEKLFF.

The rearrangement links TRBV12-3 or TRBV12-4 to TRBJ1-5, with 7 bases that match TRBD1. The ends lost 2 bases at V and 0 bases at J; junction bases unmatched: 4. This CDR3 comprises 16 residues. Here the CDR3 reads CASSLQGVYSNQPQHF. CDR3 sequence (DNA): TGTGCCAGCAGTTTACAGGGGGTCTATAGCAATCAGCCCCAGCATTTT.

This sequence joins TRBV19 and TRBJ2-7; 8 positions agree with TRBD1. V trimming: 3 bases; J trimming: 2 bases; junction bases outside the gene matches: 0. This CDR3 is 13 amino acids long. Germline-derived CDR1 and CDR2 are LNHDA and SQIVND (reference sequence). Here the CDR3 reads CASSMTGAYEQYF. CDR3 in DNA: TGTGCCAGTAGTATGACAGGGGCCTACGAGCAGTACTTC.

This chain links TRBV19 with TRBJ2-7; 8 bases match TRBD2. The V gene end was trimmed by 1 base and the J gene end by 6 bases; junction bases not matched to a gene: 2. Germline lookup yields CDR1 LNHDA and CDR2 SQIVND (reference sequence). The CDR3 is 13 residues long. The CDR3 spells CASSIAREGEQYF. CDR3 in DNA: TGTGCCAGTAGTATAGCCCGGGAGGGCGAGCAGTACTTC.

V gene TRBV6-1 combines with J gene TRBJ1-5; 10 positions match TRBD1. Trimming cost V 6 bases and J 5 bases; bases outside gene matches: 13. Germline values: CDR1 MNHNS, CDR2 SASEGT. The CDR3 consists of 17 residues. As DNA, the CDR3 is TGTGCCAGCAGCCCCCGCCGGGGACAGGGGTTGGATCAGCCCCAGCATTTT. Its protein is CASSPRRGQGLDQPQHF.

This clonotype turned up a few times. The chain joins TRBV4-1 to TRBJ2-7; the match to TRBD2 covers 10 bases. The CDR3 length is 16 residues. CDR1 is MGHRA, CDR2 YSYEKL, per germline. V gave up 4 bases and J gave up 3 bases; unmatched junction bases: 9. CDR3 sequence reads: CASSLAAGGMFYEQYF. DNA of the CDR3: TGCGCCAGCAGCCTTGCAGCGGGGGGGATGTTCTACGAGCAGTACTTC.

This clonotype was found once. The CDR3 loop reads CASSLDLRTGGFTEAFF. The DNA for the CDR3 is TGTGCCAGCAGCTTAGATCTAAGGACAGGGGGTTTCACTGAAGCTTTCTTT. The chain links TRBV11-2 to TRBJ1-1; 10 bases line up with TRBD1. There are 17 residues in the CDR3. The junction had 8 bases not matched to a gene; V was cut back by 0 bases and J by 4 bases. Germline values: CDR1 SGHAT, CDR2 FQNNGV.

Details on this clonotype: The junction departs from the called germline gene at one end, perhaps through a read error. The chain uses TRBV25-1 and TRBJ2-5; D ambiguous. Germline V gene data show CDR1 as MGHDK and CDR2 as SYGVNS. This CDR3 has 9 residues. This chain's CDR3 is CASGETQYF. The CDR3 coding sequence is TGTGCCAGCGGTGAGACCCAGTACTTC.

The CDR3 nucleotides read TGTGCCAGCAGTTCACCGTCCCAGGGGAGCTCCTACGAGCAGTACTTC. The encoded protein is CASSSPSQGSSYEQYF. The chain recombines TRBV28 with TRBJ2-7; possible D gene TRBD1, 6 bases. Germline-derived CDR1 and CDR2 are MDHEN and SYDVKM. The CDR3 loop spans 16 amino acids. Trimming removed 4 bases at V and 0 bases at J, with 16 bases between. The full variable domain, rest sourced from reference TRBV28 and TRBJ2-7, is DVKVTQSSRYLVKRTGEKVFLECVQDMDHENMFWYRQDPGLGLRLIYFSYDVKMKEKGDIPEGYSVSREKKERFSLILESASTNQTSMYLCASSSPSQGSSYEQYFGPGTRLTVT.

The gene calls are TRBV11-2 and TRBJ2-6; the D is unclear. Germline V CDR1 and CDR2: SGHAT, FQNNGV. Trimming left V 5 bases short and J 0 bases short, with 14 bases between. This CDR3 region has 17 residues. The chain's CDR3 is CASSPPVANSGANVLTF. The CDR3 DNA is TGTGCCAGCAGCCCGCCGGTCGCTAACTCTGGGGCCAACGTCCTGACTTTC.

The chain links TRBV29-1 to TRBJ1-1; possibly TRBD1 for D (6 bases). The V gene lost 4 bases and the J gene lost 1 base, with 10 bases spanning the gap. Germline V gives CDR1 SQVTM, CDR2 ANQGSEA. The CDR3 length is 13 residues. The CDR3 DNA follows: TGCAGCGTTGCAGGGACAACGAACACTGAAGCTTTCTTT. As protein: CSVAGTTNTEAFF.

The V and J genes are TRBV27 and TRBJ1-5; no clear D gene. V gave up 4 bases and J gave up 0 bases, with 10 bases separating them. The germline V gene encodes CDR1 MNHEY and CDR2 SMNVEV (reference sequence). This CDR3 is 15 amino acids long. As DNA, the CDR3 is TGTGCCAGCAGTTCCAGTAGGTATAGCAATCAGCCCCAGCATTTT. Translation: CASSSSRYSNQPQHF.

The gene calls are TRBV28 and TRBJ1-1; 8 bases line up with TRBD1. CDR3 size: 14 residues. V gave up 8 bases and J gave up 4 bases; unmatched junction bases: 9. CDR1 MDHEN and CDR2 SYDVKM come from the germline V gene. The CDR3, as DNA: TGTGCCAGCTCATCAGGCCAGGGGGCCACTGAAGCTTTCTTT. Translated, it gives CASSSGQGATEAFF.

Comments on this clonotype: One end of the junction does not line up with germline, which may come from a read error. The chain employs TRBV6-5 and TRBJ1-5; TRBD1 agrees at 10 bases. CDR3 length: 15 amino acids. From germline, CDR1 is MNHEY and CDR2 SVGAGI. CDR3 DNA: TGTGCCAGCAGTGACTCGGACAGGGGGGATCAGCCCCAGCATTTT. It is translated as CASSDSDRGDQPQHF.

CDR3 residues: CASMPGLAGGGGETQYF. The CDR3, as DNA: TGTGCCAGCATGCCGGGACTAGCGGGAGGAGGGGGGGAGACCCAGTACTTC. J is TRBJ2-5 and V is TRBV6-1; 15 bases agree with TRBD2. The CDR3 is 17 amino acids. Per germline, CDR1 MNHNS and CDR2 SASEGT. Losses at the gene ends were 7 bases for V and 5 bases for J; bases not matched to a gene: 11.

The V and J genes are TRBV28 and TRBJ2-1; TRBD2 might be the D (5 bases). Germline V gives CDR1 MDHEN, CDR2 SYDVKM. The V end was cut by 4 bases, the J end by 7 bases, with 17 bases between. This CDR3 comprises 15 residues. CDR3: CASSSLVEAGNEQFF. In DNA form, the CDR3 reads TGTGCCAGCAGTTCCCTGGTAGAGGCGGGTAATGAGCAGTTCTTC.

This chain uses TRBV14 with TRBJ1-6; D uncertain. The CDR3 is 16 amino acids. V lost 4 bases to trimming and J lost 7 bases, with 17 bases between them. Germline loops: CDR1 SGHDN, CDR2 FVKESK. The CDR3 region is CASSPVLVQTNSPLHF. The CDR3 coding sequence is TGTGCCAGCAGCCCTGTTTTAGTTCAGACGAATTCACCCCTCCACTTT.

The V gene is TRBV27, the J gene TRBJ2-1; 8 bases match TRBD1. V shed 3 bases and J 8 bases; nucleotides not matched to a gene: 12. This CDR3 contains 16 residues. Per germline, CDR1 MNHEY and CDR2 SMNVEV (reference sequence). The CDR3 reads CASSFRRRQGIHEQFF. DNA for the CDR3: TGTGCCAGCAGTTTTCGAAGAAGACAGGGGATCCATGAGCAGTTCTTC.

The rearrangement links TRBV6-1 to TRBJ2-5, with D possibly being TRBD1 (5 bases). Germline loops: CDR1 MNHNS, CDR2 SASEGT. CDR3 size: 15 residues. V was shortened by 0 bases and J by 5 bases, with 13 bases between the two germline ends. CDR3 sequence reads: CASSEAPGFGETQYF. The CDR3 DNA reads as TGTGCCAGCAGTGAAGCCCCAGGGTTCGGGGAGACCCAGTACTTC.

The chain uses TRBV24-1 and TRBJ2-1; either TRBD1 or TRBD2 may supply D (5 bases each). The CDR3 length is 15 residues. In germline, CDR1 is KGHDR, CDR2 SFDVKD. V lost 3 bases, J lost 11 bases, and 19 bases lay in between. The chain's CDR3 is CATSDRDGVLEKQFF. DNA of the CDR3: TGTGCCACCAGTGATCGGGACGGGGTACTTGAAAAGCAGTTCTTC.